This T cell receptor beta chain was sequenced in a study of T cell repertoires in cytomegalovirus infection. TCRdb redid the calling of the reads with MiXCR, one entry per CDR3 protein. The profile shows about 330,000 distinct CDR3 sequences, 8% to 10% of them singletons. Germline CDR1 DFQATT, CDR2 SNEGSKA (reference sequence). V was clipped by 0 bases and J by 2 bases; unmatched bases: 3. The length of the CDR3 is 15 residues. Points from the study as a whole: CMV-specific HLA-C-restricted TCR beta clonotypes dominated the ex vivo response.

This clonotype occurred a few times. Its antigen is as yet unknown. Sequences were obtained from PBMCs. The chain is built from TRBV20-1 and TRBJ2-5; 10 bases match TRBD2. The receptor was derived from a human donor in good health (CMV status not recorded). Some clones in this sample may be carry-over from other donors' samples. In DNA, the CDR3 is TGCAGTGCTAGAGAAGCGGGAGGGCCTCAAGAGACCCAGTACTTC. Encoded protein: CSAREAGGPQETQYF.